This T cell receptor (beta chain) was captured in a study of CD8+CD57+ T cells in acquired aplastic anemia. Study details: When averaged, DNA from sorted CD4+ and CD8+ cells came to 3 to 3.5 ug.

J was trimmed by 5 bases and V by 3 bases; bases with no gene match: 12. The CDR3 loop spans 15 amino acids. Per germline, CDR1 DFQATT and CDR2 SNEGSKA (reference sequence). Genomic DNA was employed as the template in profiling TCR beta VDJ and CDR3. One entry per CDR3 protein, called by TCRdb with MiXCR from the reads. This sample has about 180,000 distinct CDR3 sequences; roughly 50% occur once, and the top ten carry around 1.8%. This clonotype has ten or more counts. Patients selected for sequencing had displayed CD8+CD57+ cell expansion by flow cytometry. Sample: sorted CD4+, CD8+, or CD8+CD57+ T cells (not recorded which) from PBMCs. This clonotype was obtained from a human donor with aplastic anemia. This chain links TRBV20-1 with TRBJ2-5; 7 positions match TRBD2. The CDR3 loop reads CSARPLGLGEETQYF. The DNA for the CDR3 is TGCAGTGCTAGGCCCCTTGGACTAGGAGAGGAGACCCAGTACTTC.